The following is a T cell receptor (beta chain) sequence with its context. The repertoire was sequenced with immunoSEQ multiplex PCR; TCRdb's copy has only in-frame clones and lacks some. The sample has roughly 140,000 clones, about nine tenths seen once. The data derive from a study of T cell responses to AZD1222 COVID-19 vaccine. The V gene's germline CDR1 is SGHTA and CDR2 FQGNSA. The V and J ends lost 5 bases and 2 bases, in that order; junction bases with no gene match: 10. The CDR3 is made up of 16 amino acids. The sequence came from an adult who received the AZD1222 COVID-19 vaccine. The V gene is TRBV7-2, the J gene TRBJ2-7; 9 nucleotides line up with TRBD2. The source material was peripheral blood, sampled 28 days after the second AZD1222 dose. CDR3 amino acids: CASSPLREGPTYEQYF. CDR3 DNA sequence: TGTGCCAGCAGCCCCCTGCGGGAGGGCCCCACCTACGAGCAGTACTTC.